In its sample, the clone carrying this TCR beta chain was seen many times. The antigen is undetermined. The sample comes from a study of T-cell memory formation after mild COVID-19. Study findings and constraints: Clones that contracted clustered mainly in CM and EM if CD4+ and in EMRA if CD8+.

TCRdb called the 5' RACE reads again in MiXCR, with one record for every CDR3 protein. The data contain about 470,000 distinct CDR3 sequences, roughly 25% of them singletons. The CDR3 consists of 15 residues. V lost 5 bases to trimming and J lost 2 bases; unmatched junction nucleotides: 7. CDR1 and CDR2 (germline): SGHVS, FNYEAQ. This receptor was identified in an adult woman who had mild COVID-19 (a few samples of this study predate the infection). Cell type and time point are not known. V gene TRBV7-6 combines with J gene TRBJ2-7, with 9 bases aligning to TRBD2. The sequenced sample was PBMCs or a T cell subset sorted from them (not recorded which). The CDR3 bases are TGTGCCAGCAGCCAGGGTAGCGGGGGAACCTACGAGCAGTACTTC. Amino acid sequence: CASSQGSGGTYEQYF.